The 31 T cell receptor beta chains listed next were all sequenced from one sample in a study of regulatory T cells in long-lasting Graves disease. Assembly of TCR beta libraries relied on iRepertoire HTBI primers together with Arm-PCR of CDR3 regions. Each CDR3 protein gets one entry after TCRdb re-called the multiplex PCR reads with MiXCR. The data contain roughly 400,000 distinct CDR3 sequences, over 15% of them singletons. Stated time point: newly diagnosed GD, antithyroid drugs for less than 3 months. Following extraction of RNA from PBMCs, that RNA was used to make the TCR library. The same sample was also used in a study of T cells in Graves' hyperthyroidism and ophthalmopathy.

Sequencing used peripheral blood mononuclear cells (PBMCs), obtained at new diagnosis, from a patient treated with antithyroid drugs. The receptors were gathered from a woman between 18 and 29 years old with Graves disease.

This clonotype appeared once. The junction does not match germline at one end; this may be a read error. The chain employs TRBV19 and TRBJ2-2, with D possibly TRBD2 on 6 matching bases. The CDR3 has 13 amino acids. In germline, CDR1 is LNHDA, CDR2 SQIVND (reference sequence). CDR3 DNA: TGTGCCACGCGGGGACGGAACACCGGGGAGCTGCTTTTT. The encoded protein is CATRGRNTGELLF.

In this sample, this clonotype turned up many times. The chain couples TRBV28 to TRBJ1-5; 7 bases match TRBD1. From germline, CDR1 is MDHEN and CDR2 SYDVKM. The CDR3 extends over 15 amino acids. V shed 10 bases and J 7 bases; nucleotides not matched to a gene: 16. The DNA for the CDR3 is TGTGCCACCGACAGGGTAACAGGGAGGAGACAGCCCCAGCATTTT. This sequence encodes CATDRVTGRRQPQHF.

The sample holds many counts of this clonotype. This sequence joins TRBV5-5 and TRBJ2-1, with 7 nucleotides matching TRBD2. Per the germline V gene, CDR1 is SGHKS and CDR2 is YYEKEE (reference sequence). The junction had 12 bases not matched to a gene; V was cut back by 4 bases and J by 8 bases. The CDR3 has 15 residues. The CDR3 reads CASSPDWGGSDEQFF. CDR3 nucleotide sequence: TGTGCCAGCAGCCCGGACTGGGGGGGGTCCGATGAGCAGTTCTTC.

This clonotype came up many times. V and J are TRBV7-2 and TRBJ2-7, with D unresolved. CDR3 size: 14 residues. Trimming removed 2 bases at V and 0 bases at J, with 8 bases between. Germline-derived CDR1 and CDR2 are SGHTA and FQGNSA. CDR3 loop: CASSLFYSSYEQYF. The CDR3 DNA sequence: TGTGCCAGCAGCTTATTTTACAGCTCCTACGAGCAGTACTTC.

This clonotype was found many times. J is TRBJ2-1 and V is TRBV20-1; TRBD2 agrees at 10 bases. Germline V CDR1 and CDR2: DFQATT, SNEGSKA (reference sequence). The CDR3 sequence is 15 residues long. The junction had 6 bases not matched to a gene; V was cut back by 0 bases and J by 7 bases. The CDR3 loop is CSARELLAGRNEQFF. The CDR3 DNA sequence: TGCAGTGCTAGAGAACTACTAGCGGGACGGAATGAGCAGTTCTTC.

This rearrangement joins TRBV9 to TRBJ2-2; maybe TRBD2 (6 bases). Trimming removed 3 bases from V and 10 bases from J, with 13 bases in between. Germline V gives CDR1 SGDLS, CDR2 YYNGEE. The CDR3 length is 13 residues. DNA for the CDR3: TGTGCCAGCAGCGCCCGGGACTTCGAGGAGCTGTTTTTT. Its translation: CASSARDFEELFF.

This clonotype was detected ten times or more. The V and J genes are TRBV11-2 and TRBJ2-5, with TRBD1 matching 8 bases. Germline V gene lookup returns CDR1 SGHAT and CDR2 FQNNGV. The trim removed 0 bases at V and 1 base at J, leaving 7 bases unmatched. The CDR3 sequence is 17 residues long. CDR3 in DNA: TGTGCCAGCAGCTTAGATCACCGGGACAGGTTCCAAGAGACCCAGTACTTC. Protein sequence: CASSLDHRDRFQETQYF.

At least ten counts were recorded for this clonotype. The chain links TRBV3-1 to TRBJ1-2; D uncertain. V shed 1 base and J shed 3 bases, with 3 bases lying between them. Germline loops: CDR1 LGHDT, CDR2 YNNKEL (reference sequence). The CDR3 length is 12 residues. This CDR3 reads CASSQVDYGYTF. In DNA form, the CDR3 reads TGTGCCAGCAGCCAAGTTGACTATGGCTACACCTTC.

Notes on this clonotype: At one end, the junction sequence differs from germline, possibly due to a read error. The V gene is TRBV6-1, the J gene TRBJ2-5, with 7 positions matching TRBD1. This CDR3 is built from 15 residues. Germline CDR1 and CDR2: MNHNS and SASEGT. CDR3 protein: CASSNPGTAQETQYF. The DNA for the CDR3 is TGCGCCAGCAGTAACCCAGGGACAGCCCAAGAGACCCAGTACTTC.

This clonotype showed up many times. The V gene is TRBV5-1, the J gene TRBJ2-1; no clear D gene. Looked up from germline, CDR1 is SGHRS and CDR2 is YFSETQ. V lost 0 bases, J lost 6 bases, and 13 bases lay in between. The CDR3 contains 15 residues. CDR3 residues: CASSLVATTLNEQFF. The CDR3 DNA is TGCGCCAGCAGCTTGGTGGCGACGACTCTCAATGAGCAGTTCTTC.

This clonotype was detected many times. The chain links TRBV12-3 or TRBV12-4 to TRBJ2-1; 12 bases fit TRBD2. The CDR3 runs to 17 residues. Losses at the gene ends were 4 bases for V and 0 bases for J; bases not matched to a gene: 4. The CDR3 is CASSSGTSGLSYNEQFF. CDR3 sequence (DNA): TGTGCCAGCAGTTCCGGGACTAGCGGGCTCTCCTACAATGAGCAGTTCTTC.

This clonotype was counted at least ten times. CDR3 region: CASRGTVTNTGELFF. DNA for the CDR3: TGTGCCAGCAGGGGGACCGTGACGAACACCGGGGAGCTGTTTTTT. The chain uses TRBV28 and TRBJ2-2; D may correspond to TRBD1 or TRBD2 (5 bases each). Per germline, CDR1 MDHEN and CDR2 SYDVKM. This CDR3 contains 15 residues. The V end was cut by 6 bases, the J end by 0 bases, with 11 bases between. The full variable domain, its missing parts supplied by reference TRBV28 and TRBJ2-2, is DVKVTQSSRYLVKRTGEKVFLECVQDMDHENMFWYRQDPGLGLRLIYFSYDVKMKEKGDIPEGYSVSREKKERFSLILESASTNQTSMYLCASRGTVTNTGELFFGEGSRLTVL.

This clonotype has more than one count but fewer than ten. The chain has TRBV19 and TRBJ2-1, with 7 positions matching TRBD2. Trimming took 5 bases from V and 7 from J; bases not matched to a gene: 14. The CDR3 sequence is 16 residues long. The germline V gene encodes CDR1 LNHDA and CDR2 SQIVND (reference sequence). For the CDR3, the DNA is TGTGCCAGTAGTCCCTATGTGGGAGGGCCGGGTAATGAGCAGTTCTTC. Protein: CASSPYVGGPGNEQFF.

A remark on this clonotype: At one of its ends the junction is not consistent with the germline gene, which may arise from a read error. This sequence joins TRBV4-3 and TRBJ2-4; D unresolved. The germline V gene has CDR1 LGHNA and CDR2 YSLEER. The CDR3 runs to 16 residues. The CDR3 spells CASSQDWVPAENIQYF. CDR3 bases: TGCGCCAGCAGCCAAGATTGGGTACCAGCCGAAAACATTCAGTACTTC.

This clonotype was detected only a few times. This chain links TRBV6-5 with TRBJ2-2; 9 bases are a match to TRBD2. Losses at the gene ends were 2 bases for V and 5 bases for J; bases not matched to a gene: 9. The CDR3 has 17 residues. Germline V gene data show CDR1 as MNHEY and CDR2 as SVGAGI. CDR3 sequence reads: CASSYAPGLAATGELFF. CDR3 coding DNA: TGTGCCAGCAGTTACGCACCGGGACTAGCAGCTACCGGGGAGCTGTTTTTT.

As regards this clonotype: An end of the junction does not agree with germline; a read error may underlie this. The chain is built from TRBV2 and TRBJ2-3, with TRBD2 matching over 7 bases. CDR3 length: 13 residues. From germline, CDR1 is SNHLY and CDR2 FYNNEI. CDR3 sequence (DNA): TGTGCCAGCCTATGGGGGGGGACGTTCCTCGAACAATTT. As protein: CASLWGGTFLEQF.

This clonotype was counted at least ten times. V is TRBV18 and J is TRBJ1-5; D is unresolved. Germline V CDR1 and CDR2: KGHSH, LQKENI. V gave up 6 bases and J gave up 4 bases, with 10 bases separating them. CDR3 length: 13 amino acids. In DNA, the CDR3 is TGTGCCAGCTCCTGGTCAACTAATCAGCCCCAGCATTTT. It encodes CASSWSTNQPQHF. The full variable domain, rest sourced from reference TRBV18 and TRBJ1-5, is NAGVMQNPRHLVRRRGQEARLRCSPMKGHSHVYWYRQLPEEGLKFMVYLQKENIIDESGMPKERFSAEFPKEGPSILRIQQVVRGDSAAYFCASSWSTNQPQHFGDGTRLSIL.

This chain connects TRBV28 to TRBJ2-1; D might be TRBD1 or TRBD2, each matching 7 bases. This CDR3 comprises 14 residues. V was cut by 4 bases and J by 12 bases, with 19 bases left in between. The germline gives CDR1 MDHEN, CDR2 SYDVKM. The CDR3 loop is CASSSPAGGRVQFF. CDR3 sequence (DNA): TGTGCCAGCAGTTCTCCCGCAGGGGGGAGGGTGCAGTTCTTC.

The chain uses TRBV6-1 and TRBJ2-1; D is undetermined. CDR1 and CDR2 (germline): MNHNS, SASEGT. The CDR3 covers 12 residues. The ends were cut back, 0 bases at V and 8 bases at J, with 5 bases in the middle. CDR3 residues: CASSEAGHEQFF. CDR3 in DNA: TGTGCCAGCAGTGAAGCAGGACATGAGCAGTTCTTC.

This clonotype came up many times. This chain joins TRBV2 and TRBJ1-1; possible D gene TRBD1, 5 bases. The CDR3 covers 13 residues. Germline V gene data show CDR1 as SNHLY and CDR2 as FYNNEI. V lost 2 bases and J lost 4, with 8 bases in between. The CDR3 region is CASSEQGVTEAFF. DNA for the CDR3: TGTGCCAGCAGTGAACAGGGAGTCACTGAAGCTTTCTTT.

The rearrangement uses TRBV6-5 and TRBJ2-5; D gene ambiguous. Germline V CDR1 and CDR2: MNHEY, SVGAGI. The CDR3 is 17 residues long. Trimming cost V 0 bases and J 1 base, with 15 bases left between them. The CDR3: CASSYSGSGLGQETQYF. For the CDR3, the DNA is TGTGCCAGCAGTTACTCAGGTTCCGGGTTGGGCCAAGAGACCCAGTACTTC.

This clonotype was seen ten or more times. The chain links TRBV6-5 to TRBJ2-7, with 7 bases fitting TRBD1. Germline CDR1 MNHEY, CDR2 SVGAGI. V trimming: 1 base; J trimming: 3 bases; junction bases outside the gene matches: 3. The CDR3 is 14 residues long. As DNA, the CDR3 is TGTGCCAGCAGTTACTTCCAGGGGGACTACGAGCAGTACTTC. This gives the protein CASSYFQGDYEQYF.

This clonotype was recorded at least ten times. The genes are TRBV7-2 and TRBJ1-5; the D is unclear. The length of the CDR3 is 13 residues. V lost 4 bases and J lost 3, with 7 bases in between. Germline CDR1 reads SGHTA; CDR2 reads FQGNSA. CDR3 region: CASSSVPNQPQHF. CDR3 DNA: TGTGCCAGCAGCTCTGTCCCCAATCAGCCCCAGCATTTT.

This clonotype was recorded many times. CDR3 protein: CASSTYRESGELFF. The CDR3 nucleotides read TGTGCCAGCAGCACGTACAGGGAATCCGGGGAGCTGTTTTTT. V is TRBV7-9 and J is TRBJ2-2; maybe TRBD1 (6 bases). CDR3 length: 14 amino acids. V was clipped by 5 bases and J by 6 bases, with 13 bases between them. Germline V gene lookup returns CDR1 SEHNR and CDR2 FQNEAQ (reference sequence).

At least ten counts were recorded for this clonotype. The chain employs TRBV10-3 and TRBJ2-3; D gene uncertain. Germline CDR1 reads ENHRY; CDR2 reads SYGVKD. The V end was cut by 0 bases, the J end by 2 bases, with 9 bases between. CDR3 length: 15 residues. The DNA of the CDR3 is TGTGCCATCAGTGAGTCGATAACCCTCACAGATACGCAGTATTTT. This translates into CAISESITLTDTQYF.

The chain has TRBV7-3 and TRBJ2-3; 8 nucleotides agree with TRBD2. The CDR3 has 14 residues. Germline V lookup: CDR1 SGHTA, CDR2 FQGTGA. V was clipped by 2 bases and J by 5 bases; unmatched bases: 3. CDR3: CASSLLLAEDTQYF. DNA for the CDR3: TGTGCCAGCAGCTTACTACTAGCGGAAGATACGCAGTATTTT.

The V gene is TRBV19, the J gene TRBJ2-3, with 9 bases identical to TRBD1. Germline-derived CDR1 and CDR2 are LNHDA and SQIVND (reference sequence). The CDR3 is made up of 15 amino acids. V lost 6 bases and J lost 4; bases outside the gene matches: 8. Here the CDR3 reads CASSRTGVFSDTQYF. The DNA for the CDR3 is TGTGCCAGTAGCAGGACAGGGGTATTTTCAGATACGCAGTATTTT.

The table lists this clonotype with many counts. CDR3 sequence reads: CASSERGGNTEAFF. The CDR3 region has the DNA TGTGCCAGCAGTGAAAGGGGCGGGAACACTGAAGCTTTCTTT. The rearrangement links TRBV6-1 to TRBJ1-1; weak D call: TRBD1 (5 bases). The CDR3 contains 14 residues. Germline values: CDR1 MNHNS, CDR2 SASEGT. The V and J ends lost 2 bases and 1 base respectively, with 8 bases between them.

The J gene is TRBJ2-2, the V gene TRBV20-1; 7 positions match TRBD1. After removal of 0 bases from V and 2 bases from J, the junction contained 12 bases not matched to a gene. The CDR3 spans 18 residues. Per the germline V gene, CDR1 is DFQATT and CDR2 is SNEGSKA (reference sequence). The CDR3 bases are TGCAGTGCTAGAGATGGGGGACAGCGAAGGGGTAACACCGGGGAGCTGTTTTTT. Protein product: CSARDGGQRRGNTGELFF.

This clonotype has at least ten counts. V usage is TRBV28 and J usage is TRBJ1-2; D is undetermined. The CDR3 loop spans 14 amino acids. Trimming shortened V by 5 bases and J by 5 bases, and 15 bases separated the two germline ends. Per germline, CDR1 MDHEN and CDR2 SYDVKM. CDR3 sequence: CASSPAGQKYGYTF. For the CDR3, the DNA is TGTGCCAGCAGTCCAGCCGGGCAGAAATATGGCTACACCTTC.

The chain couples TRBV12-3 or TRBV12-4 to TRBJ2-3; 7 positions agree with TRBD2. CDR3 length: 15 amino acids. The junction had 7 bases not matched to a gene; V was cut back by 5 bases and J by 2 bases. CDR3 in amino acids: CASSLWGTNTDTQYF. The CDR3 DNA reads TGTGCCAGCAGTCTATGGGGGACTAACACAGATACGCAGTATTTT.